In its sample, the clone carrying this TCR beta chain was seen once. Its specificity is not known. The data originate from a study of T cells in localized non-small cell lung cancer. Study-level results: Analysis by sequencing included only one tumor region, so heterogeneity remains possible. A median of 57 of the top 100 tumor clones appeared in adjacent lung, which was paired and uninvolved. Longer overall survival was associated with a higher density of T cells in the blood.

Libraries were prepared by immunoSEQ multiplex PCR; TCRdb keeps only in-frame clonotypes and omits some of them. The sample includes more than 45,000 clones, about 86% of them seen just once. Germline CDR1 and CDR2: SGHRS and YFSETQ. Trimming removed 3 bases from V and 2 bases from J, with 8 bases in between. The CDR3 extends over 13 amino acids. The clonotype originates from a man aged 40 to 69 with stage II lung adenocarcinoma. The specimen was PBMCs, collected before any cancer treatment. The chain combines TRBV5-1 with TRBJ1-2; D unresolved. The CDR3 nucleotides read TGCGCCAGCAGCTCCTTGACCAACTATGGCTACACCTTC. Its translation is CASSSLTNYGYTF.